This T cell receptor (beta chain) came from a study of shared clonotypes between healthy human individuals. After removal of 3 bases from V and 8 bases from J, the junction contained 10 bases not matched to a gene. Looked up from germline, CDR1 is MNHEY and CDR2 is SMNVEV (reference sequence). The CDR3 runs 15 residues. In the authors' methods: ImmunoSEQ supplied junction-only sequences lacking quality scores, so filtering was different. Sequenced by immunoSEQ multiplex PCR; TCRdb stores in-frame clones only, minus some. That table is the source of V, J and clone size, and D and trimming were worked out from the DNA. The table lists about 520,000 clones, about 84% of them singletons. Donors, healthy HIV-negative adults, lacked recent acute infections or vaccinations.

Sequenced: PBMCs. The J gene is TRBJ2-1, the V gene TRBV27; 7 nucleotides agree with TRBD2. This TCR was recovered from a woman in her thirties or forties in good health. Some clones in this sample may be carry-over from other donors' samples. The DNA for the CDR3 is TGTGCCAGCAGTTTTGGAGGAGCAGGGAGGGATGAGCAGTTCTTC. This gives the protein CASSFGGAGRDEQFF.